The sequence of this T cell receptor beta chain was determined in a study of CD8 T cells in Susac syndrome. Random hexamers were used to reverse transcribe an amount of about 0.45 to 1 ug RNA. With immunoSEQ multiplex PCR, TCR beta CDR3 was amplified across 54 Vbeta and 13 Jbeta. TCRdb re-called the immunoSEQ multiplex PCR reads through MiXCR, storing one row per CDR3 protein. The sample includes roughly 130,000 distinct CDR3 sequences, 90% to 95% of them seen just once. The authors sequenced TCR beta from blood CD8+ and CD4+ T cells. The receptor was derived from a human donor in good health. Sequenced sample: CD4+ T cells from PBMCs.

CDR3 nucleotide sequence: TGCAGCGGGGGACAGTTCATGAACACTGAAGCTTTCTTT. It translates to CSGGQFMNTEAFF. The chain is built from TRBV29-1 and TRBJ1-1; 7 bases are shared with TRBD1. The junction had 5 bases not matched to a gene; V was cut back by 7 bases and J by 0 bases. Germline CDR1 reads SQVTM; CDR2 reads ANQGSEA. The CDR3 covers 13 residues.